The 17 T cell receptor beta chains presented below share a single source sample, sequenced in a study of blood T cell repertoires in COVID-19 (dated by TCRdb to the early 2020s). Library creation used the immunoSEQ multiplex PCR assay. The table comes from immuneACCESS by way of TCRdb, which keeps in-frame sequences with V and J called. Part of the clones is missing from these tables; in studies checked, under half for an unresolved V gene and the rest for unknown reasons. The sample contains some 220,000 clones, roughly nine tenths of them found a single time. The ten top clones hold approximately 3% of the sample. The sequencing sample was made of PBMCs or T cells enriched from blood (not recorded which). These receptors were collected from a woman in her forties or fifties in a cohort exposed to, infected with or recovered from COVID-19 (not recorded which).

The V and J genes are TRBV19 and TRBJ2-4; D call uncertain. The V and J ends lost 1 base and 11 bases respectively, with 18 bases between them. This CDR3 contains 15 residues. From germline, CDR1 is LNHDA and CDR2 SQIVND (reference sequence). CDR3 DNA: TGTGCCAGTAGTATAGGACGAACACAACGGAGCCTTCAGTACTTC. It translates to CASSIGRTQRSLQYF. The full variable domain, with the rest looked up from reference TRBV19 and TRBJ2-4, is DGGITQSPKYLFRKEGQNVTLSCEQNLNHDAMYWYRQDPGQGLRLIYYSQIVNDFQKGDIAEGYSVSREKKESFPLTVTSAQKNPTAFYLCASSIGRTQRSLQYFGAGTRLSVL.

The chain uses TRBV7-2 and TRBJ2-5; 9 bases line up with TRBD2. Germline CDR1 reads SGHTA; CDR2 reads FQGNSA. The CDR3 consists of 17 residues. V lost 0 bases and J lost 2; bases outside the gene matches: 7. The CDR3 region is CASSLASGGGGQETQYF. CDR3 in DNA: TGTGCCAGCAGCTTAGCTAGCGGGGGAGGAGGGCAAGAGACCCAGTACTTC.

The chain is built from TRBV28 and TRBJ1-5; 9 bases are a match to TRBD1. J gave up 3 bases and V 7 bases, and 10 bases lay outside the gene matches. Germline CDR1 and CDR2: MDHEN and SYDVKM. The CDR3 length is 16 residues. The CDR3 DNA is TGTGCCAGCACCCCTGGTGGACAGGGGAACAATCAGCCCCAGCATTTT. Residues: CASTPGGQGNNQPQHF.

The chain has TRBV7-2 and TRBJ2-1; 8 bases map to TRBD2. This CDR3 has 15 residues. Germline loops: CDR1 SGHTA, CDR2 FQGNSA. J gave up 6 bases and V 5 bases, and 9 bases lay outside the gene matches. CDR3 coding DNA: TGTGCCAGCAGCATACCTATGGCGGGGGGCAATGAGCAGTTCTTC. Translating it yields CASSIPMAGGNEQFF.

The V call is TRBV2, the J call TRBJ2-1; D ambiguous. V dropped 2 bases and J dropped 7 bases, with 3 bases sitting between them. CDR1 and CDR2 (germline): SNHLY, FYNNEI. This CDR3 region has 11 residues. In DNA form, the CDR3 reads TGTGCCAGCAGTGAAATAAATGAGCAGTTCTTC. Protein: CASSEINEQFF.

This chain links TRBV4-1 with TRBJ2-6; D unresolved. Between the trimmed V and J ends, which lost 1 base and 0 bases, there was a span of 4 bases. Germline CDR1 and CDR2: MGHRA and YSYEKL. The CDR3 is made up of 15 amino acids. The CDR3 loop reads CASSQASSGANVLTF. The CDR3 bases are TGCGCCAGCAGCCAAGCGAGCTCTGGGGCCAACGTCCTGACTTTC.

The chain joins TRBV10-3 to TRBJ1-3, with D uncertain. This CDR3 comprises 14 residues. V was clipped by 10 bases and J by 0 bases, with 13 bases between them. Per germline, CDR1 ENHRY and CDR2 SYGVKD. The CDR3 DNA sequence: TGTGCCAGCGCGGAGGGCCACTCTGGAAACACCATATATTTT. It codes for CASAEGHSGNTIYF.

V and J are TRBV4-2 and TRBJ1-1, with 7 bases matching TRBD1. After removal of 2 bases from V and 0 bases from J, the junction contained 9 bases not matched to a gene. CDR1 and CDR2 from the germline V gene are LGHNA and YNFKEQ. The CDR3 runs 17 residues. CDR3 residues: CASSQPAWGQLNTEAFF. The CDR3 nucleotides are TGTGCCAGCAGCCAACCGGCATGGGGACAGTTGAACACTGAAGCTTTCTTT.

The gene calls are TRBV5-1 and TRBJ2-1; D is perhaps TRBD1 (6 bases). V was shortened by 0 bases and J by 9 bases, with 19 bases between the two germline ends. Per the germline V gene, CDR1 is SGHRS and CDR2 is YFSETQ. CDR3 length equals 16 residues. Here the CDR3 reads CASSLGHGGGFGEQFF. The DNA for the CDR3 is TGCGCCAGCAGCTTGGGTCATGGGGGCGGTTTCGGTGAGCAGTTCTTC.

V and J are TRBV28 and TRBJ2-1; 13 positions match TRBD2. The CDR3 runs 14 residues. J gave up 10 bases and V 8 bases, and 8 bases lay outside the gene matches. CDR1 is MDHEN, CDR2 SYDVKM, per germline. CDR3 protein: CASGTSGGAGEQFF. The DNA for the CDR3 is TGTGCCAGCGGCACTAGCGGGGGGGCAGGCGAGCAGTTCTTC.

The chain uses TRBV9 and TRBJ1-6, with 10 bases matching TRBD1. Germline V gene sequence: CDR1 SGDLS, CDR2 YYNGEE. The CDR3 sequence is 16 residues long. With V trimmed by 0 bases and J by 7 bases, 4 bases remained unmatched. CDR3 nucleotide sequence: TGTGCCAGCAGCGTAGCTCCGACAGGGGGCAATTCACCCCTCCACTTT. Residues: CASSVAPTGGNSPLHF.

Comments on this clone: A read error may produce the germline difference seen at one junction end. The chain combines TRBV18 with TRBJ2-7; 8 bases fit TRBD1. Germline assignment: CDR1 KGHSH and CDR2 LQKENI. The length of the CDR3 is 16 residues. CDR3: CASSPFIGQGSHEQYF. DNA for the CDR3: TGTGCCAGCTCACCATTCATAGGACAGGGCTCCCACGAGCAGTACTTC.

V usage is TRBV4-3 and J usage is TRBJ2-3; 9 nucleotides line up with TRBD1. CDR1 and CDR2 from the germline V gene are LGHNA and YSLEER. The CDR3 loop spans 17 amino acids. The ends lost 2 bases at V and 2 bases at J; junction bases unmatched: 8. This chain's CDR3 is CASSQPPHRGPTDTQYF. CDR3 in DNA: TGCGCCAGCAGCCAACCACCCCACAGGGGGCCCACAGATACGCAGTATTTT.

There are a few counts of this clone. This chain uses TRBV19 with TRBJ2-2, with D uncertain. V lost 8 bases to trimming and J lost 2 bases, with 12 bases between them. The germline V gene has CDR1 LNHDA and CDR2 SQIVND (reference sequence). The CDR3 runs 14 residues. The chain's CDR3 is CASSFGTNTGELFF. The CDR3 nucleotides read TGTGCCAGTTCCTTTGGCACCAACACCGGGGAGCTGTTTTTT.

The J gene is TRBJ2-3, the V gene TRBV7-3, with D possibly being TRBD2 (5 bases). V lost 5 bases, J lost 4 bases, and 19 bases lay in between. Germline loops: CDR1 SGHTA, CDR2 FQGTGA. The CDR3 has 16 amino acids. The CDR3 protein is CASSGRGRDRADTQYF. The CDR3 region has the DNA TGTGCCAGCAGCGGCAGAGGGCGCGATAGGGCAGATACGCAGTATTTT.

The chain uses TRBV7-2 and TRBJ1-2; 7 positions match TRBD1. Trimming removed 5 bases from V and 4 bases from J; junction bases left unmatched: 4. Per the germline V gene, CDR1 is SGHTA and CDR2 is FQGNSA. This CDR3 spans 13 amino acids. For the CDR3, the DNA is TGTGCCAGCAGCGCTACAGGGGTCTATGGCTACACCTTC. It codes for CASSATGVYGYTF.

This rearrangement joins TRBV30 to TRBJ1-1, with 7 bases lining up with TRBD1. The junction had 4 bases not matched to a gene; V was cut back by 5 bases and J by 4 bases. Germline V CDR1 and CDR2: GTSNPN, SVGIG (reference sequence). The CDR3 runs 12 residues. This chain's CDR3 is CAWGGQTTEAFF. The CDR3, as DNA: TGTGCCTGGGGGGGACAGACCACTGAAGCTTTCTTT.